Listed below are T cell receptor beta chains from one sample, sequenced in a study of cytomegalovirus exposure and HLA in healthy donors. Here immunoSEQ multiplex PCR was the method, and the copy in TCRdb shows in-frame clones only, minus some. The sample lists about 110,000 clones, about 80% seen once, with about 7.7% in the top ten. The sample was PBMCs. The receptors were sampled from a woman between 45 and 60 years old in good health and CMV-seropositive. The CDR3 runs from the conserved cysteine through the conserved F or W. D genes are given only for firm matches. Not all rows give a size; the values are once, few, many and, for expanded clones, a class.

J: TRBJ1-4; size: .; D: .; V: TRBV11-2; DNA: TGTGCCAGCAGCTTAGTTCATGGCGGAGGTGAAAAACTGTTTTTT; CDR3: CASSLVHGGGEKLFF
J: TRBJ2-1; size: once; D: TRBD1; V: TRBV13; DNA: TGTGCCAGCAGCAGGACAGGTAACAATGAGCAGTTCTTC; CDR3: CASSRTGNNEQFF
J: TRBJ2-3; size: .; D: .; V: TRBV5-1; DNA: TGCGCCAGCAGCTTGGGGCTAGCGCCAATAGGGGATACGCAGTATTTT; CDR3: CASSLGLAPIGDTQYF
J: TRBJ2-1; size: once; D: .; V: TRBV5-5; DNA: TGTGCCAGCAACAACATCGGGAGCTCCTACAATGAGCAGTTCTTC; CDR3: CASNNIGSSYNEQFF
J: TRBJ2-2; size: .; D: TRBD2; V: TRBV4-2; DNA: TGTGCCAGCAGCCCGGGAGGGGACACCGGGGAGCTGTTTTTT; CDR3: CASSPGGDTGELFF
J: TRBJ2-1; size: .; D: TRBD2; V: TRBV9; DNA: TGTGCCAGCAGCCCCGGGACTAGCGGGGAGGAGCAGTTCTTC; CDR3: CASSPGTSGEEQFF
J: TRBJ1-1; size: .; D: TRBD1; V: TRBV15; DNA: TGTGCCACCAGCAGAGATCCTGGGCAGGGGGGCACTGAAGCTTTCTTT; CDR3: CATSRDPGQGGTEAFF
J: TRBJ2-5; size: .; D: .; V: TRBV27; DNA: TGTGCCAGCAGTCCAGGGCGCGGTCAACGGGAGACCCAGTACTTC; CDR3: CASSPGRGQRETQYF
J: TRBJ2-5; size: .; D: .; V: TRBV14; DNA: TGTGCCAGCAGCCTTACCGGGTCCCCCGCTGGGACCCAGTACTTC; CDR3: CASSLTGSPAGTQYF
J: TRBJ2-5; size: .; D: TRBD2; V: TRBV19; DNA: TGTGCCAGTAGTATAAACGGGGGGAACCAAGAGACCCAGTACTTC; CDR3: CASSINGGNQETQYF
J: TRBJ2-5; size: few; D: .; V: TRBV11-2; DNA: TGTGCCAGTGAATTTTGGGGGGGCGTTGAGACCCAGTACTTC; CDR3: CASEFWGGVETQYF
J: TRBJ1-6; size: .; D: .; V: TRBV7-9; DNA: TGTGCCAGCAGCCTTACAGAAAATTCACCCCTCCACTTT; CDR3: CASSLTENSPLHF
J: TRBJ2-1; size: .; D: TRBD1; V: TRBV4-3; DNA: TGCGCCAGCAGCCAAGGGACAGGGAAATATGAGCAGTTCTTC; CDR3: CASSQGTGKYEQFF
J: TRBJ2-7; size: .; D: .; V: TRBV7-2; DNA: TGTGCCAGCAGCTTAACAGGGTTCGAGCAGTACTTC; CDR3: CASSLTGFEQYF
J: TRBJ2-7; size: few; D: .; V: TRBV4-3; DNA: TGCGCCAGCAGCCTATGGGTGGGCAATTACGAGCAGTACTTC; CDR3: CASSLWVGNYEQYF
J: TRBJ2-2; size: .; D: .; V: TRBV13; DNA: TGTGCCAGCAGCGGAGGAAACCTTAACACCGGGGAGCTGTTTTTT; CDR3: CASSGGNLNTGELFF
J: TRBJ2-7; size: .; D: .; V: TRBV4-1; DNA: TGCGCCAGCAGCCAAGTTGAGAGCTACGAGCAGTACTTC; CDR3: CASSQVESYEQYF
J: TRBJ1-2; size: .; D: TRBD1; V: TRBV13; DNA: TGTGCCACGATTACTTCAGGGGGCGGCTATGGCTACACCTTC; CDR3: CATITSGGGYGYTF
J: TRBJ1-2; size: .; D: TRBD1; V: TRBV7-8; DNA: TGTGCCAGCAGCGACCGGGACAGGGGCGACCTCTATGGCTACACCTTC; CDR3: CASSDRDRGDLYGYTF
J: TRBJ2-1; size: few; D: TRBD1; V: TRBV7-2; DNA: TGTGCCAGCAGCTTAGCCGCGGGACAGGGGGTTTACAATGAGCAGTTCTTC; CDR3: CASSLAAGQGVYNEQFF
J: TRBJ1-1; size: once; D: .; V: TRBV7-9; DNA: TGTGCCAGCAGCCAAGGGAGAACTATGGGCGCGGCTTTCTTT; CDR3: CASSQGRTMGAAFF
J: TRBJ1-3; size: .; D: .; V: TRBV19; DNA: TGTGCTGTGGCGGCAGACTCTGGAAACACCATATATTTT; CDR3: CAVAADSGNTIYF